The next 30 T cell receptor beta chains were all read from a single sample in a study of spatial heterogeneity in lung cancer (dated by TCRdb to between 2018 and 2020). Broader findings and caveats from the paper: The tumor nonsynonymous mutation count correlated with the number of expanded alpha and beta TCRs within the tumor.

The intended sense of this specimen's time point label: sample taken at primary tumor resection. Libraries came from 5' RACE. Sequencing took place on a NextSeq 500. TCRdb reworked the public reads: Q25 trimming with fastp, MiXCR clone assembly, productive beta chains retained. Each record represents a unique CDR3 protein, reported with the most common genes and DNA among its rows. This sample comprises 3,000 to 4,000 distinct CDR3 sequences, roughly 28% of them detected only once. 11% to 15% of the sample belongs to the ten largest clones. For these TCRs, the target antigens are not known. The source material was lung tumor tissue, sampled at surgery. Source of these receptors: a male donor with early-stage non-small cell lung cancer.

This clonotype was detected many times. This beta chain lies outside the target of a library built for alpha chains; its clone size means little. CDR3 DNA: TGTGCCAGCAGCCCCACCTTTCTAGCGGGGGAAGAGACCCAGTACTTC. Translated: CASSPTFLAGEETQYF. The gene calls are TRBV14 and TRBJ2-5; 10 positions agree with TRBD2. Germline lookup yields CDR1 SGHDN and CDR2 FVKESK. The CDR3 consists of 16 residues. J was trimmed by 3 bases and V by 4 bases; bases with no gene match: 8.

This clonotype is deemed medium-sized. Since it is a stray read in a library aimed at alpha chains, this beta chain has a size that is not meaningful. The rearrangement joins TRBV20-1 to TRBJ1-6, with TRBD1 as a possible D gene (5 bases). This CDR3 is built from 16 residues. Germline CDR1 reads DFQATT; CDR2 reads SNEGSKA (reference sequence). V was clipped by 0 bases and J by 14 bases, with 23 bases between them. The CDR3 here is CSARDYRGQGRQALHF. In DNA form, the CDR3 reads TGCAGTGCTAGAGACTATCGAGGGCAGGGACGTCAGGCCCTCCACTTT.

By sample fraction, this clonotype is medium-sized. The library was built for alpha chains, so this beta chain is an off-target read and its size means little. The rearrangement links TRBV27 to TRBJ2-5; D may match TRBD1 or TRBD2 (5 bases each). Germline CDR1 and CDR2: MNHEY and SMNVEV (reference sequence). This CDR3 has 14 residues. The CDR3 nucleotides are TGTGCTACACGTTGGGACGGCAGAACGGAGACCCAGTACTTC. Protein product: CATRWDGRTETQYF.

By share, this clonotype counts as medium-sized. Within a library made for alpha chains, this beta chain is off target, and its count is uninformative. The chain is built from TRBV7-2 and TRBJ1-1; D is uncertain. Trimming pared 2 bases from V and 2 bases from J, leaving 18 bases between. CDR1 is SGHTA and CDR2 is FQGNSA in the germline V gene. The length of the CDR3 is 17 residues. The CDR3 protein is CASSLYAGRTANTEAFF. CDR3 DNA: TGTGCCAGCAGCTTATATGCTGGCAGGACCGCAAACACTGAAGCTTTCTTT.

By share, this clonotype counts as medium-sized. This beta chain was picked up by a library intended for alpha chains and is off target, so its count carries little meaning. The V and J genes are TRBV29-1 and TRBJ2-1, with 12 nucleotides matching TRBD2. V gave up 5 bases and J gave up 7 bases; unmatched junction bases: 12. The germline V gene encodes CDR1 SQVTM and CDR2 ANQGSEA. CDR3 length: 16 residues. The CDR3 loop reads CSVSLGLAGTQNEQFF. The CDR3 DNA reads as TGCAGCGTTTCGTTAGGACTAGCGGGGACTCAGAATGAGCAGTTCTTC.

A remark on this clonotype: This beta chain is an unintended read in a library built for alpha chains; its size means little. The chain combines TRBV28 with TRBJ2-7; perhaps TRBD1 as D (6 bases). CDR1 is MDHEN, CDR2 SYDVKM, per germline. The CDR3 runs 15 residues. Trimming removed 5 bases at V and 0 bases at J, with 14 bases between. The CDR3 nucleotides read TGTGCCAGCAGTCCCACAGGGTTTACCTCCTACGAGCAGTACTTC. Its translation is CASSPTGFTSYEQYF.

In its sample, this clonotype ranks as medium-sized. Germline is not matched at one junction end, which may reflect a read error. This beta chain is off target for a library built for alpha chains, so its abundance means little. The chain employs TRBV20-1 and TRBJ1-5, with D maybe TRBD1 (5 bases). Germline V lookup: CDR1 DFQATT, CDR2 SNEGSKA (reference sequence). The CDR3 runs 11 residues. CDR3 region: CSARGTAVERF. CDR3 bases: TGCAGTGCTAGGGGGACCGCCGTTGAGCGTTTT.

In its sample, this clonotype is medium-sized. A library made for alpha chains picked up this beta chain off target, so its size means little. The chain is built from TRBV20-1 and TRBJ2-3; no clear D gene. CDR3 length: 16 residues. Looked up from germline, CDR1 is DFQATT and CDR2 is SNEGSKA (reference sequence). The V end was cut by 3 bases, the J end by 0 bases, with 16 bases between. The CDR3: CSARDPSRRSTDTQYF. As DNA, the CDR3 is TGCAGTGCTAGGGACCCCTCGCGGAGAAGCACAGATACGCAGTATTTT.

As regards this clonotype: A library prepared for alpha chains yielded this beta chain as an off-target read; its size is of little meaning. The rearrangement joins TRBV7-9 to TRBJ2-3; D is uncertain. Germline lookup yields CDR1 SEHNR and CDR2 FQNEAQ (reference sequence). The CDR3 sequence is 12 residues long. The V gene lost 5 bases and the J gene lost 4 bases, with 7 bases spanning the gap. The CDR3 sequence: CASSPSADTQYF. The CDR3 DNA reads as TGTGCCAGCAGCCCTTCCGCAGATACGCAGTATTTT. The variable domain in full, with the rest retrieved from reference TRBV7-9 and TRBJ2-3, is DTGVSQNPRHKITKRGQNVTFRCDPISEHNRLYWYRQTLGQGPEFLTYFQNEAQLEKSRLLSDRFSAERPKGSFSTLEIQRTEQGDSAMYLCASSPSADTQYFGPGTRLTVL.

As to this clonotype: Within a library made for alpha chains, this beta chain is off target, and its count is uninformative. V gene TRBV5-1 combines with J gene TRBJ2-1, with TRBD2 identical over 7 bases. The CDR3 contains 14 residues. V dropped 0 bases and J dropped 5; count of bases not matched to a gene: 2. Germline CDR1 and CDR2: SGHRS and YFSETQ. DNA of the CDR3: TGCGCCAGCAGCTTGGGTCTAGCGGACAATGAGCAGTTCTTC. Translated: CASSLGLADNEQFF.

This clonotype qualifies as medium-sized (0.01 to 0.1%). The library was designed around alpha chains, so this beta chain is a stray read whose abundance carries little weight. The V gene is TRBV28, the J gene TRBJ1-5; possibly TRBD1 for D (6 bases). V lost 6 bases and J lost 4, with 7 bases in between. The length of the CDR3 is 12 residues. CDR1 and CDR2 from the germline V gene are MDHEN and SYDVKM. The CDR3 spells CASRTGNQPQHF. As DNA, the CDR3 is TGTGCCAGCAGAACAGGGAATCAGCCCCAGCATTTT.

For this clonotype: This beta chain is a stray read from a library made for alpha chains; its abundance is not meaningful. This chain links TRBV28 with TRBJ2-7, with unresolved D. With 3 bases removed from V and 5 bases from J, the gap between germline ends came to 8 bases. The CDR3 has 12 residues. Germline loops: CDR1 MDHEN, CDR2 SYDVKM. The CDR3 nucleotides are TGTGCCAGCAGTTTTCTGCCCCACGAGCAGTACTTC. As protein: CASSFLPHEQYF.

As to this clonotype: This beta chain slipped into a library made for alpha chains as a stray read, so its size is not meaningful. The J gene is TRBJ2-3, the V gene TRBV30; D unresolved. Germline-derived CDR1 and CDR2 are GTSNPN and SVGIG (reference sequence). Trimming stripped 5 bases from V and 2 bases from J, with 8 bases between. The CDR3 is 12 amino acids. CDR3 sequence reads: CAWALNTDTQYF. CDR3 in DNA: TGTGCCTGGGCACTTAACACAGATACGCAGTATTTT.

With regard to this clonotype: This beta chain was picked up by a library intended for alpha chains and is off target, so its count carries little meaning. The chain recombines TRBV7-9 with TRBJ2-1, with 12 bases that match TRBD2. Germline CDR1 reads SEHNR; CDR2 reads FQNEAQ (reference sequence). With 4 bases clipped from V and 4 bases from J, the junction kept 2 bases outside the gene matches. CDR3 size: 15 residues. CDR3 sequence reads: CASSYGTSGYNEQFF. The DNA of the CDR3 is TGTGCCAGCAGCTATGGGACTAGCGGGTACAATGAGCAGTTCTTC.

This clonotype is judged medium-sized (0.01 to 0.1%). The size of this beta chain means little, since it is a stray read in a library made for alpha chains. This chain uses TRBV11-2 with TRBJ2-5; unclear D gene. The V gene lost 8 bases and the J gene lost 3 bases, with 19 bases spanning the gap. The CDR3 spans 15 residues. Germline V gene data show CDR1 as SGHAT and CDR2 as FQNNGV. The CDR3 DNA follows: TGTGCCAGCCAATACCTAGTGGGAATTAAAGAGACCCAGTACTTC. Translated, it gives CASQYLVGIKETQYF. Using reference TRBV11-2 and TRBJ2-5 for the parts outside the CDR3, the full variable domain is EAGVAQSPRYKIIEKRQSVAFWCNPISGHATLYWYQQILGQGPKLLIQFQNNGVVDDSQLPKDRFSAERLKGVDSTLKIQPAKLEDSAVYLCASQYLVGIKETQYFGPGTRLLVL.

By frequency in the sample, this clonotype is medium-sized. This beta chain is an unintended read in a library built for alpha chains; its size means little. The chain combines TRBV4-2 with TRBJ2-1; D is ambiguous. The CDR3 length is 13 residues. Germline assignment: CDR1 LGHNA and CDR2 YNFKEQ. V gave up 0 bases and J gave up 10 bases, with 10 bases separating them. Here the CDR3 reads CASSQDLGAEQFF. The CDR3 nucleotides are TGTGCCAGCAGCCAAGACCTAGGCGCAGAGCAGTTCTTC.

Comments on this clonotype: As an off-target read in a library built for alpha chains, this beta chain has a frequency of little significance. This chain joins TRBV7-2 and TRBJ2-1, with 7 bases matching TRBD2. The trim removed 7 bases at V and 7 bases at J, leaving 10 bases unmatched. Per germline, CDR1 SGHTA and CDR2 FQGNSA. The CDR3 is made up of 14 amino acids. In DNA form, the CDR3 reads TGTGCCAGCACTTTGGGCGGGAGTCGGAATGAGCAGTTCTTC. It specifies CASTLGGSRNEQFF. Full variable domain (outside the CDR3, taken from reference TRBV7-2 and TRBJ2-1): GAGVSQSPSNKVTEKGKDVELRCDPISGHTALYWYRQSLGQGLEFLIYFQGNSAPDKSGLPSDRFSAERTGGSVSTLTIQRTQQEDSAVYLCASTLGGSRNEQFFGPGTRLTVL.

There are many counts of this clonotype. This beta chain lies outside the target of a library built for alpha chains; its clone size means little. V usage is TRBV5-1 and J usage is TRBJ2-4; the D is unclear. V lost 1 base to trimming and J lost 10 bases, with 12 bases between them. This CDR3 has 13 residues. Germline-derived CDR1 and CDR2 are SGHRS and YFSETQ. The CDR3 is CASSLKVGWIQYF. In nucleotides, the CDR3 is TGCGCCAGCAGCTTGAAAGTTGGGTGGATTCAGTACTTC.

Of note for this clonotype: Since it is a stray read in a library aimed at alpha chains, this beta chain has a size that is not meaningful. The rearrangement uses TRBV20-1 and TRBJ2-5, with D possibly being TRBD2 (5 bases). The V end lost 1 base, the J end lost 5 bases, and 5 bases lay between the germline ends. The CDR3 consists of 11 residues. Per the germline V gene, CDR1 is DFQATT and CDR2 is SNEGSKA (reference sequence). CDR3 protein: CSARGGETQYF. The CDR3, as DNA: TGCAGTGCTAGAGGAGGGGAGACCCAGTACTTC.

Ten or more counts support this clonotype. The library was designed around alpha chains, so this beta chain is a stray read whose abundance carries little weight. V gene TRBV6-6 combines with J gene TRBJ2-6, with D hard to call. Per germline, CDR1 MNHNY and CDR2 SVGAGI (reference sequence). Trimming took off 6 bases at V and 2 bases at J, with 8 bases between the two ends. The CDR3 sequence is 14 residues long. CDR3 protein: CASRLDPGANVLTF. In DNA, the CDR3 is TGTGCCAGCAGATTGGACCCTGGGGCCAACGTCCTGACTTTC.

This clonotype is labeled medium-sized. The library was prepared for alpha chains; this beta chain is a stray read, so its frequency means little. V gene TRBV20-1 combines with J gene TRBJ1-1; D ambiguous. This CDR3 is 16 amino acids long. The V end was cut by 6 bases, the J end by 2 bases, with 22 bases between. The germline gives CDR1 DFQATT, CDR2 SNEGSKA (reference sequence). The DNA of the CDR3 is TGCAGTGCCCGATCCATGAGGACGGCAACTAACACTGAAGCTTTCTTT. This translates into CSARSMRTATNTEAFF.

This clonotype is deemed large (0.1 to 1%). This beta chain turned up in a library designed for alpha chains; as an off-target read, its abundance says little. The gene calls are TRBV20-1 and TRBJ2-3; 11 nucleotides match TRBD2. Germline V CDR1 and CDR2: DFQATT, SNEGSKA (reference sequence). This CDR3 has 19 residues. V gave up 5 bases and J gave up 2 bases; unmatched junction bases: 18. The CDR3 nucleotides are TGCAGTGCTCCAGCCCCCGGTGCTAGCGGGAGGTGGGACACAGATACGCAGTATTTT. Translating gives CSAPAPGASGRWDTDTQYF.

Concerning this clonotype itself: This beta chain appears as a stray read in a library generated for alpha chains; its size is not informative. The DNA of the CDR3 is TGTGCCAGCAGTTCGTACCGGGACGCCGAAGGCGAGACCCAGTACTTC. It yields the protein CASSSYRDAEGETQYF. The chain links TRBV12-3 or TRBV12-4 to TRBJ2-5; D might be TRBD1 or TRBD2, each matching 5 bases. The CDR3 covers 16 residues. V was cut by 4 bases and J by 5 bases, with 20 bases left in between.

This clonotype was seen repeatedly, ten times or more. As an off-target read in a library built for alpha chains, this beta chain has a frequency of little significance. The genes are TRBV10-3 and TRBJ1-1; TRBD1 aligns across 7 bases. In germline, CDR1 is ENHRY, CDR2 SYGVKD. The CDR3 consists of 16 residues. V shed 5 bases, J shed 3 bases, and the junction held 12 bases outside the gene matches. The CDR3 DNA reads TGTGCCATCAGTAGCAGGGATGGGACAGAAGACACTGAAGCTTTCTTT. It codes for CAISSRDGTEDTEAFF.

This clonotype was seen only a few times. This beta chain is off target for a library built for alpha chains, so its abundance means little. The V gene is TRBV24-1, the J gene TRBJ2-2; the D gene is possibly TRBD1 (6 bases). V was shortened by 7 bases and J by 1 base, with 9 bases between the two germline ends. Germline values: CDR1 KGHDR, CDR2 SFDVKD. The CDR3 spans 14 residues. DNA of the CDR3: TGTGCCACCAGGGGGGACATGAACACCGGGGAGCTGTTTTTT. Its translation: CATRGDMNTGELFF.

In this sample, this clonotype turned up once. This beta chain slipped into a library made for alpha chains as a stray read, so its size is not meaningful. The chain combines TRBV6-2 or TRBV6-3 with TRBJ1-1; TRBD1 is a possible D gene (5 bases). Trimming took off 2 bases at V and 2 bases at J, with 15 bases between the two ends. This CDR3 comprises 16 residues. CDR1 MNHEY and CDR2 SVGEGT come from the germline V gene. The CDR3 here is CASSYRRGVGNTEAFF. The CDR3 bases are TGTGCCAGCAGTTACCGGCGGGGCGTGGGCAACACTGAAGCTTTCTTT.

This clonotype has a count of ten or more. This beta chain slipped into a library made for alpha chains as a stray read, so its size is not meaningful. The chain joins TRBV7-9 to TRBJ2-3, with 8 nucleotides matching TRBD2. J lost 6 bases, V lost 5 bases, and 13 bases had no gene match. This CDR3 has 16 residues. Germline V lookup: CDR1 SEHNR, CDR2 FQNEAQ (reference sequence). The CDR3 loop is CASSRAVAGSGDTQYF. The CDR3 DNA follows: TGTGCCAGCAGCCGAGCCGTAGCGGGAAGTGGCGATACGCAGTATTTT. Drawing the rest from reference TRBV7-9 and TRBJ2-3, the complete variable domain is DTGVSQNPRHKITKRGQNVTFRCDPISEHNRLYWYRQTLGQGPEFLTYFQNEAQLEKSRLLSDRFSAERPKGSFSTLEIQRTEQGDSAMYLCASSRAVAGSGDTQYFGPGTRLTVL.

In this sample, this clonotype turned up once. This beta chain is off target for a library built for alpha chains, so its abundance means little. The gene calls are TRBV7-2 and TRBJ2-1; 8 positions match TRBD2. Per the germline V gene, CDR1 is SGHTA and CDR2 is FQGNSA. This CDR3 has 15 residues. Unmatched junction bases numbered 6, after V lost 2 bases and J lost 6 bases. CDR3 protein: CASSLKAGGGNEQFF. As DNA, the CDR3 is TGTGCCAGCAGCTTAAAGGCGGGAGGCGGCAATGAGCAGTTCTTC. Looking up the rest from reference TRBV7-2 and TRBJ2-1 gives the full variable domain: GAGVSQSPSNKVTEKGKDVELRCDPISGHTALYWYRQSLGQGLEFLIYFQGNSAPDKSGLPSDRFSAERTGGSVSTLTIQRTQQEDSAVYLCASSLKAGGGNEQFFGPGTRLTVL.

This clonotype has only a few counts. This beta chain appears as a stray read in a library generated for alpha chains; its size is not informative. This chain uses TRBV10-3 with TRBJ1-3; 8 bases fit TRBD1. Germline CDR1 is ENHRY and CDR2 is SYGVKD. The V gene end was trimmed by 4 bases and the J gene end by 2 bases; junction bases not matched to a gene: 7. This CDR3 region has 16 residues. The CDR3 DNA reads as TGTGCCATCAGTGTTAGGACAGGGACTACTGGAAACACCATATATTTT. This translates into CAISVRTGTTGNTIYF.

By sample fraction, this clonotype is medium-sized. Since the library was made to target alpha chains, this beta chain is a stray read and its abundance is not meaningful. V gene TRBV5-1 combines with J gene TRBJ1-2; TRBD1 is a possible D gene (5 bases). Trimming left V 4 bases short and J 5 bases short, with 9 bases between. The CDR3 length is 12 residues. The germline V gene has CDR1 SGHRS and CDR2 YFSETQ. The CDR3: CASSPDSYGYTF. CDR3 DNA: TGCGCCAGCAGCCCCGACAGTTATGGCTACACCTTC.